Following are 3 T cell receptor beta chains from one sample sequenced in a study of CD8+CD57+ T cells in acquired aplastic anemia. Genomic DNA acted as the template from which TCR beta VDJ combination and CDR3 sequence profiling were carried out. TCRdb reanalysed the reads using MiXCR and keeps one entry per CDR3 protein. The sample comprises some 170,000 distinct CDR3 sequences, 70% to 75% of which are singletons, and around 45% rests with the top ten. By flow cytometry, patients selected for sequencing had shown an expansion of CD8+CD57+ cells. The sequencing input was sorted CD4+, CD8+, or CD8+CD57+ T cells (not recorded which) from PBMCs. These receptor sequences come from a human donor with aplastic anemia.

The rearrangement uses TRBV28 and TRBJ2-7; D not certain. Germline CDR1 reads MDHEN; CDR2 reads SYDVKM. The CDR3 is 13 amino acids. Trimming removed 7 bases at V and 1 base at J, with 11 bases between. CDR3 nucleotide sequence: TGTGCCAGCAAGCGAATGGGTTCCTACGAGCAGTACTTC. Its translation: CASKRMGSYEQYF.

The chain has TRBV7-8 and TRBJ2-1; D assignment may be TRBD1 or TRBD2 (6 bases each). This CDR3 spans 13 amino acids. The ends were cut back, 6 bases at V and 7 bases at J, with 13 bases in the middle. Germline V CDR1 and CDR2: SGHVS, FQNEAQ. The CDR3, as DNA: TGTGCCAGCAGTTACCAAGGGGGGAATGAGCAGTTCTTC. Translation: CASSYQGGNEQFF.

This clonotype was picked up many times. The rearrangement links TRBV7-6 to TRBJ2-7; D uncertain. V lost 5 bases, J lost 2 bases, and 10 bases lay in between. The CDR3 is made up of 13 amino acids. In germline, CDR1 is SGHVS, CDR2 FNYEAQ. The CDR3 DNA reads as TGTGCCAGCAGCACCCGGTTCCCCTACGAGCAGTACTTC. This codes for CASSTRFPYEQYF.